This T cell receptor (beta chain) originates from a study of blood T cell repertoires in COVID-19. Study in general: Donors in the United States, Italy and Spain gave samples during acute or convalescent COVID-19. From T cells, B-cell-depleted T cells, or PBMCs came the material, which was cDNA or gDNA.

In the authors' workflow: Amplification from reference gene primers served as the basis for estimated nucleated cell counts. Produced via immunoSEQ multiplex PCR; TCRdb's table is partial and in-frame only. The DNA was the basis for D and trimming; V, J and clone size are from that table. The profile shows approximately 200,000 clones, roughly 80% of them singletons. CDR1 and CDR2 from the germline V gene are SGHTA and FQGTGA. V lost 5 bases and J 5 bases, leaving 13 bases between the germline ends. This CDR3 contains 14 residues. V and J are TRBV7-3 and TRBJ2-1; D is uncertain. Source material: peripheral blood. The receptor's source is a woman aged 60 to 75 with acute or convalescent COVID-19. The CDR3 DNA reads TGTGCCAGCAGCCCCACATTCTCTCACAATGAGCAGTTCTTC. Its translation: CASSPTFSHNEQFF.